One sample yielded the 27 T cell receptor beta chains listed below, sequenced in a study of graft-versus-host responses after intestinal transplantation. Some clones are missing from TCRdb's copy, which holds only in-frame ones; the method was immunoSEQ multiplex PCR. The sample has roughly 7,400 clones; over 55% are singletons. Graft tissue processing released intraepithelial and lamina propria lymphocytes. The source was ileum tissue, collected approximately 35 weeks after intestinal transplantation. The receptors come from a human patient who received an intestinal transplant, so some T cells may come from the graft donor.

In regard to this clone: The same CDR3 is also encoded by other DNA sequences in this sample. The chain uses TRBV5-1 and TRBJ1-5, with unresolved D. The CDR3 spans 13 residues. V was pared by 0 bases and J by 4 bases, with 5 bases between. Germline loops: CDR1 SGHRS, CDR2 YFSETQ. This CDR3 is CASSLDGNQPQHF. CDR3 coding DNA: TGCGCCAGCAGCTTGGATGGGAATCAGCCCCAGCATTTT.

This clone has a handful of counts. This chain links TRBV7-9 with TRBJ2-5, with TRBD2 matching 10 bases. The CDR3 runs 18 residues. CDR1 and CDR2 (germline): SEHNR, FQNEAQ (reference sequence). The ends lost 5 bases at V and 4 bases at J; junction bases unmatched: 16. CDR3 sequence reads: CASSELTSGYPSAETQYF. The CDR3, as DNA: TGTGCCAGCAGCGAATTGACTAGCGGGTACCCCTCCGCAGAGACCCAGTACTTC.

This clone occurred a few times. The rearrangement uses TRBV4-3 and TRBJ1-5, with D possibly being TRBD1 (6 bases). The germline V gene encodes CDR1 LGHNA and CDR2 YSLEER. The CDR3 totals 14 residues. Between the trimmed V and J ends, which lost 6 bases and 5 bases, there was a span of 14 bases. The chain's CDR3 is CASSAYRVDQPQHF. In DNA, the CDR3 is TGCGCCAGCAGTGCGTACAGGGTTGATCAGCCCCAGCATTTT.

V gene TRBV6-5 combines with J gene TRBJ2-1; TRBD2 agrees at 7 bases. CDR1 is MNHEY, CDR2 SVGAGI, per germline. The CDR3 consists of 15 residues. The V and J ends lost 3 bases and 0 bases, in that order; junction bases with no gene match: 2. The CDR3 DNA reads TGTGCCAGCAGTTATTCGGGGGGCTCCTACAATGAGCAGTTCTTC. Residues: CASSYSGGSYNEQFF.

This chain links TRBV11-2 with TRBJ1-4; TRBD1 matches 7 bases. Trimming at V came to 5 bases and at J to 0 bases, leaving 3 bases not matched to a gene. The CDR3 has 15 amino acids. Germline CDR1 reads SGHAT; CDR2 reads FQNNGV. CDR3 amino acids: CASSATGATNEKLFF. CDR3 DNA: TGTGCCAGCAGCGCCACAGGGGCAACTAATGAAAAACTGTTTTTT.

J is TRBJ1-2 and V is TRBV28, with D unresolved. Germline CDR1 reads MDHEN; CDR2 reads SYDVKM. V shed 6 bases and J shed 3 bases, with 8 bases lying between them. The CDR3 is made up of 12 amino acids. The chain's CDR3 is CASRDGDYGYTF. DNA of the CDR3: TGTGCCAGCAGGGACGGAGACTATGGCTACACCTTC.

The V gene is TRBV9, the J gene TRBJ2-3, with a weak D call TRBD2 (6 bases). V lost 4 bases and J lost 2, with 11 bases in between. Germline CDR1 reads SGDLS; CDR2 reads YYNGEE. The CDR3 runs 14 residues. CDR3 region: CASSLAGPTDTQYF. CDR3 bases: TGTGCCAGCAGCCTGGCGGGGCCCACAGATACGCAGTATTTT.

The chain is built from TRBV27 and TRBJ2-5; D is unclear. The CDR3 contains 14 residues. The germline V and J ends were trimmed by 5 bases and 1 base, with 11 bases remaining between them. Germline values: CDR1 MNHEY, CDR2 SMNVEV (reference sequence). The CDR3 DNA reads TGTGCCAGCAGTCCCAGACGGACCCAAGAGACCCAGTACTTC. Protein product: CASSPRRTQETQYF.

The chain combines TRBV7-9 with TRBJ1-5; D is possibly TRBD1 (5 bases). This CDR3 is 15 amino acids long. The germline gives CDR1 SEHNR, CDR2 FQNEAQ (reference sequence). The ends were cut back, 1 base at V and 4 bases at J, with 11 bases in the middle. The CDR3 loop is CASSLGPGKNQPQHF. DNA of the CDR3: TGTGCCAGCAGCTTAGGTCCAGGGAAGAATCAGCCCCAGCATTTT.

This clone occurred a few times. The chain uses TRBV10-3 and TRBJ1-2; D is ambiguous. CDR1 is ENHRY, CDR2 SYGVKD, per germline. Deletions cut 7 bases from V and 0 bases from J, with 9 bases between. The CDR3 is 13 amino acids. This chain's CDR3 is CAIMTPPNYGYTF. In DNA form, the CDR3 reads TGTGCCATCATGACACCCCCTAACTATGGCTACACCTTC.

The gene calls are TRBV23-1 and TRBJ2-7; D might be TRBD1 (6 bases). TRBV23-1 is identified as an open reading frame with a role that is uncertain. The CDR3 loop spans 16 amino acids. V shed 1 base and J shed 0 bases, with 13 bases lying between them. In nucleotides, the CDR3 is TGCGCCAGCAGTCAATTGAAGAGGACAGTCTCCTACGAGCAGTACGTC. Translating it yields CASSQLKRTVSYEQYV.

The J gene is TRBJ1-5, the V gene TRBV7-9; D unresolved. The germline V gene has CDR1 SEHNR and CDR2 FQNEAQ (reference sequence). The germline V and J ends were trimmed by 4 bases and 0 bases, with 16 bases remaining between them. This CDR3 has 17 residues. The CDR3 bases are TGTGCCAGCAGCTCGCCCCATCGGCAAAATAGCAATCAGCCCCAGCATTTT. This codes for CASSSPHRQNSNQPQHF.

This clone was counted between two and nine times. The chain uses TRBV6-1 and TRBJ2-3; 8 nucleotides align to TRBD2. The V and J ends lost 1 base and 6 bases, in that order; junction bases with no gene match: 9. Germline V gene sequence: CDR1 MNHNS, CDR2 SASEGT. The CDR3 is 16 residues long. DNA for the CDR3: TGTGCCAGCAGTGAAGAATTAGCGGGGTTTCGTGATACGCAGTATTTT. This gives the protein CASSEELAGFRDTQYF.

The chain recombines TRBV15 with TRBJ2-1, with unresolved D. The CDR3 loop spans 15 amino acids. Trimming removed 5 bases at V and 0 bases at J, with 11 bases between. Germline V gene lookup returns CDR1 LNHNV and CDR2 YYDKDF (reference sequence). CDR3 sequence reads: CATSHTAGSYNEQFF. The CDR3 region has the DNA TGTGCCACCAGCCATACCGCCGGCTCCTACAATGAGCAGTTCTTC.

The rearrangement uses TRBV6-1 and TRBJ2-3, with D perhaps matching TRBD2 (7 bases). Deletions cut 7 bases from V and 5 bases from J, with 16 bases between. Germline V lookup: CDR1 MNHNS, CDR2 SASEGT. This CDR3 region has 14 residues. CDR3 nucleotides: TGTGCCAGCATTTCGGGGGGCGCATTAGATACGCAGTATTTT. Protein sequence: CASISGGALDTQYF.

J is TRBJ2-5 and V is TRBV2; no reliable D call. The CDR3 sequence is 15 residues long. V was shortened by 8 bases and J by 2 bases, with 18 bases between the two germline ends. Per germline, CDR1 SNHLY and CDR2 FYNNEI. The CDR3 reads CASRKSDTRQETQYF. In nucleotides, the CDR3 is TGTGCCAGCCGAAAATCCGACACCCGGCAAGAGACCCAGTACTTC.

This clone showed up just a few times. The chain is built from TRBV6-5 and TRBJ1-2; 10 nucleotides agree with TRBD1. With V trimmed by 6 bases and J by 4 bases, 2 bases remained unmatched. The CDR3 runs 13 residues. CDR1 is MNHEY, CDR2 SVGAGI, per germline. As DNA, the CDR3 is TGTGCCAGCAGCCGGACAGGGGGCTATGGCTACACCTTC. Translated: CASSRTGGYGYTF.

The chain recombines TRBV5-1 with TRBJ2-3; TRBD2 might be the D (7 bases). The ends were cut back, 1 base at V and 4 bases at J, with 13 bases in the middle. The CDR3 extends over 15 amino acids. CDR1 SGHRS and CDR2 YFSETQ come from the germline V gene. Here the CDR3 reads CASSLLGGQSDTQYF. CDR3 in DNA: TGCGCCAGCAGCTTGCTGGGGGGGCAGTCAGATACGCAGTATTTT.

As for this clone: The same CDR3 is also encoded by other DNA sequences in this sample. The chain joins TRBV10-3 to TRBJ2-7, with D maybe TRBD2 (5 bases). Germline V gene lookup returns CDR1 ENHRY and CDR2 SYGVKD. The CDR3 covers 13 residues. Trimming took off 3 bases at V and 3 bases at J, with 9 bases between the two ends. CDR3 in DNA: TGTGCCATCAGTGAAGGGAGAGGCTACGAGCAGTACGTC. The encoded protein is CAISEGRGYEQYV.

This chain uses TRBV27 with TRBJ1-1; D remains unclear. There are 14 residues in the CDR3. The germline V and J ends were trimmed by 4 bases and 1 base, with 10 bases remaining between them. Germline V lookup: CDR1 MNHEY, CDR2 SMNVEV (reference sequence). The CDR3 loop is CASSSQVPNTEAFF. In nucleotides, the CDR3 is TGTGCCAGCAGTTCCCAGGTCCCGAACACTGAAGCTTTCTTT.

J is TRBJ2-5 and V is TRBV5-1; the D is unclear. The V end lost 4 bases, the J end lost 3 bases, and 4 bases lay between the germline ends. The CDR3 runs 11 residues. Germline CDR1 and CDR2: SGHRS and YFSETQ. The CDR3 sequence is CASSTEETQYF. The DNA for the CDR3 is TGCGCCAGCAGCACAGAAGAGACCCAGTACTTC.

V and J are TRBV28 and TRBJ2-3; 8 bases align to TRBD2. This CDR3 spans 14 amino acids. The germline V gene encodes CDR1 MDHEN and CDR2 SYDVKM. Trimming took 11 bases from V and 2 from J; bases not matched to a gene: 9. The CDR3 here is CAGGKRGFTDTQYF. The CDR3 DNA follows: TGTGCCGGGGGAAAGCGGGGGTTCACAGATACGCAGTATTTT. Full variable domain (missing parts from reference TRBV28 and TRBJ2-3): DVKVTQSSRYLVKRTGEKVFLECVQDMDHENMFWYRQDPGLGLRLIYFSYDVKMKEKGDIPEGYSVSREKKERFSLILESASTNQTSMYLCAGGKRGFTDTQYFGPGTRLTVL.

This chain uses TRBV2 with TRBJ2-6; the D is unclear. V lost 2 bases and J 0 bases, leaving 11 bases between the germline ends. Germline CDR1 reads SNHLY; CDR2 reads FYNNEI. The CDR3 sequence is 17 residues long. The CDR3 protein is CASSEISVRSGANVLTF. The CDR3 coding sequence is TGTGCCAGCAGTGAAATTTCGGTCCGCTCTGGGGCCAACGTCCTGACTTTC.

This clone was recorded a few times. The genes are TRBV4-2 and TRBJ2-1; possible D gene TRBD2, 6 bases. The CDR3 is 18 residues long. Trimming took 2 bases from V and 7 from J, leaving 24 bases between them. CDR1 LGHNA and CDR2 YNFKEQ come from the germline V gene. CDR3 protein: CASSQLMDAGLGENEQFF. The CDR3 DNA is TGTGCCAGCAGCCAACTAATGGATGCGGGACTCGGAGAAAATGAGCAGTTCTTC.

The V call is TRBV28, the J call TRBJ2-3, with 7 positions matching TRBD2. The V segment lost 5 bases and the J segment 3 bases; nucleotides outside the gene matches: 14. The CDR3 extends over 17 amino acids. Germline CDR1 is MDHEN and CDR2 is SYDVKM. The CDR3 DNA is TGTGCCAGCAGTATCGGGGGGTCTAATTGGGCGACAGATACGCAGTATTTT. Residues: CASSIGGSNWATDTQYF.

The chain combines TRBV5-8 with TRBJ1-1; TRBD1 might be the D (5 bases). With 2 bases removed from V and 0 bases from J, the gap between germline ends came to 14 bases. The CDR3 totals 16 residues. Germline V gene sequence: CDR1 SGHTS, CDR2 YDEGEE. The CDR3 DNA reads as TGTGCCAGCAGCTTAAGGCAGGCAGGGATGAACACTGAAGCTTTCTTT. Encoded protein: CASSLRQAGMNTEAFF.

The chain links TRBV27 to TRBJ1-4; D might be TRBD1 (6 bases). The germline CDR1 and CDR2 sequences are MNHEY and SMNVEV (reference sequence). This CDR3 comprises 15 residues. Deletions cut 4 bases from V and 7 bases from J, with 16 bases between. The CDR3 bases are TGTGCCAGCAGTTCCGAGATGGGAGGGGGTGAAAAACTGTTTTTT. Protein product: CASSSEMGGGEKLFF.